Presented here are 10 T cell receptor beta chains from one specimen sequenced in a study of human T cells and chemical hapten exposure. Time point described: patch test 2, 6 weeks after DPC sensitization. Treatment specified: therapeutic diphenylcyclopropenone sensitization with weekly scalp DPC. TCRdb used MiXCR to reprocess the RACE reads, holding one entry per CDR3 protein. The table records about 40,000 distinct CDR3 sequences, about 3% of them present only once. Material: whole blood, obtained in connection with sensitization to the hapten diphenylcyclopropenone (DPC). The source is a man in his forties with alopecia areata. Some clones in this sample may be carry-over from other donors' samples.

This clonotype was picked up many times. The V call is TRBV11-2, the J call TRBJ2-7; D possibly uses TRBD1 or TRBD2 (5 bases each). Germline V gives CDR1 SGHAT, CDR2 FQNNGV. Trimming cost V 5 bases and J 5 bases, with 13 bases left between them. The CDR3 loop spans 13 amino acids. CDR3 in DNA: TGTGCCAGCAGCCCTGTGGGGGAGCACGAGCAGTACTTC. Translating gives CASSPVGEHEQYF.

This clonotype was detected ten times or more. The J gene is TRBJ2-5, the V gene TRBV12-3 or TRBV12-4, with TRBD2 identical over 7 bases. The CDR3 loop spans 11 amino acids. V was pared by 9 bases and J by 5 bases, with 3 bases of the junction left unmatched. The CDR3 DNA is TGTGCCAGTGCGGGAGATGAGACCCAGTACTTC. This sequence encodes CASAGDETQYF.

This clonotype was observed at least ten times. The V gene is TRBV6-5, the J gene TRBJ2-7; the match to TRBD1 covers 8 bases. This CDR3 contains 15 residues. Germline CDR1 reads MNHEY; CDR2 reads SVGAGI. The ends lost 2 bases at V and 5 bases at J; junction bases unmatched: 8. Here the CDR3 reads CASSYAGGSEDEQYF. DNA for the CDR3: TGTGCCAGCAGTTACGCAGGGGGCTCGGAAGACGAGCAGTACTTC.

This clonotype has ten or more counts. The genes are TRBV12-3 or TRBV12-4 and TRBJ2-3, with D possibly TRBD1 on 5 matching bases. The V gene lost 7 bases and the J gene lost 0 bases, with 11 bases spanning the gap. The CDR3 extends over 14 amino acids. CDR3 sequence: CASKGSLSTDTQYF. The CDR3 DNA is TGTGCCAGCAAGGGGTCCCTTAGCACAGATACGCAGTATTTT.

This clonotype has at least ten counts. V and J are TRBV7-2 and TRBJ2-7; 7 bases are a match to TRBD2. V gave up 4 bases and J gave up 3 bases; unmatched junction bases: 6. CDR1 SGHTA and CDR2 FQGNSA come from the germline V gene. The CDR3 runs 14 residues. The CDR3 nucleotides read TGTGCCAGCAGCTCCCCTTCGGGAGGCTACGAGCAGTACTTC. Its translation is CASSSPSGGYEQYF. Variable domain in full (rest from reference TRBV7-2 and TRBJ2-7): GAGVSQSPSNKVTEKGKDVELRCDPISGHTALYWYRQSLGQGLEFLIYFQGNSAPDKSGLPSDRFSAERTGGSVSTLTIQRTQQEDSAVYLCASSSPSGGYEQYFGPGTRLTVT.

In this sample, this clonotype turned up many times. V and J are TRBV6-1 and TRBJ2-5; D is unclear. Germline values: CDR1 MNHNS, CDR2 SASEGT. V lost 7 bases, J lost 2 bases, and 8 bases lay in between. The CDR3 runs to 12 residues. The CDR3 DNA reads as TGTGCCAGCACTTTCAGGCAAGAGACCCAGTACTTC. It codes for CASTFRQETQYF.

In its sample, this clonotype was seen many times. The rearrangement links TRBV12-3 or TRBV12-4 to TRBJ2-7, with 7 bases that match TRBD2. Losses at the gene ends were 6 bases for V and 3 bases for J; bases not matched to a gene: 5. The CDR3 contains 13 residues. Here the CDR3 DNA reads TGTGCCAGCAGCCCTAGCGGATTCTACGAGCAGTACTTC. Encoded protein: CASSPSGFYEQYF.

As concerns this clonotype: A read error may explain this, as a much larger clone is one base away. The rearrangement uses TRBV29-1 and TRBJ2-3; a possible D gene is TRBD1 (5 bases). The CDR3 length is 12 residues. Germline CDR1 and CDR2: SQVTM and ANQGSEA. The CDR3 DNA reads TGCAGCGTTGACAGGGCCACAGATATGCAGTATTTT. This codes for CSVDRATDMQYF.

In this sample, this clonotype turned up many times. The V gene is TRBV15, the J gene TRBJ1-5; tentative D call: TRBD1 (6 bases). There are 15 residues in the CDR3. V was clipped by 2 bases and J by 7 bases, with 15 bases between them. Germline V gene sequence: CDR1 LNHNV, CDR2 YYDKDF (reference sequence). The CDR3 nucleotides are TGTGCCACCAGCAGAACGACAGGCGAGGACCAGCCCCAGCATTTT. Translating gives CATSRTTGEDQPQHF.

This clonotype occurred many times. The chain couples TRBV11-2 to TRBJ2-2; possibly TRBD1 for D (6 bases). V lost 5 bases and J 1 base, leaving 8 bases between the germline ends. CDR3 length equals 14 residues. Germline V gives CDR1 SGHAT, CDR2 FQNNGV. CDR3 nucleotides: TGTGCCAGCAGCCCACAGGGGAACACCGGGGAGCTGTTTTTT. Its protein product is CASSPQGNTGELFF.